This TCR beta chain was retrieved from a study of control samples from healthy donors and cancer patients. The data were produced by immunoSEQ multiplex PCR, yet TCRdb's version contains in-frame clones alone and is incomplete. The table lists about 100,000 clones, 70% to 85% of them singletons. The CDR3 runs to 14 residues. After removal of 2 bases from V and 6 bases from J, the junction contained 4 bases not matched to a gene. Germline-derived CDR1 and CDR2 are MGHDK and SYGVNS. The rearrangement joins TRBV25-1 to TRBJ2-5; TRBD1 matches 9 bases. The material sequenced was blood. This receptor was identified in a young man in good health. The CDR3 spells CASSEDRGRKTQYF. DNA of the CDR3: TGTGCCAGCAGTGAAGACAGGGGGAGAAAGACCCAGTACTTC.